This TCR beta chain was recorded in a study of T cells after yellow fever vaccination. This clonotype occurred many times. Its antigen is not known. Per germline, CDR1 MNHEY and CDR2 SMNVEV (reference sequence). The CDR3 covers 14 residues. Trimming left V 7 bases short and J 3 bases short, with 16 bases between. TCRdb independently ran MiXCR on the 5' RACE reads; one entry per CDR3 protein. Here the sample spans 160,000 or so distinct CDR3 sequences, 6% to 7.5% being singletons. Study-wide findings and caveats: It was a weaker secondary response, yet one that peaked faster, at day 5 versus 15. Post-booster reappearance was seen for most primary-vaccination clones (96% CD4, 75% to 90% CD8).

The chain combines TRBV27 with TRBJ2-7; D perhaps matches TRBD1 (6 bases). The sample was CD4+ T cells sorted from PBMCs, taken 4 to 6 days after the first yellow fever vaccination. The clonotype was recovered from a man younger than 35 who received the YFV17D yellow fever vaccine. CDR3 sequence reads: CASTMTGEHYEQYV. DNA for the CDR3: TGTGCCAGCACCATGACAGGAGAGCACTACGAGCAGTACGTC.